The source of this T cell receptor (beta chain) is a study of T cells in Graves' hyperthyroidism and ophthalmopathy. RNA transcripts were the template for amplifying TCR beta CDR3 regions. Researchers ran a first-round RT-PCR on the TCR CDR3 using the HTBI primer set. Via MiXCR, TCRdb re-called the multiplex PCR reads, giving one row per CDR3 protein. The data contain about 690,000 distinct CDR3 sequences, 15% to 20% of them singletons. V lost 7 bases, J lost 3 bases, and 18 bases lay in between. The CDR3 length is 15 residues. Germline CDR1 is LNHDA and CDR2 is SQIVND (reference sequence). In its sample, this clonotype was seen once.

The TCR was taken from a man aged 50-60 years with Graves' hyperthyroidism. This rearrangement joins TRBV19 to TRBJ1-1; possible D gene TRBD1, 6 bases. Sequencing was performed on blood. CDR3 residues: CASTSTGGGYTEAFF. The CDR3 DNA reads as TGTGCCAGTACTTCAACCGGAGGGGGGTACACTGAAGCTTTCTTT.